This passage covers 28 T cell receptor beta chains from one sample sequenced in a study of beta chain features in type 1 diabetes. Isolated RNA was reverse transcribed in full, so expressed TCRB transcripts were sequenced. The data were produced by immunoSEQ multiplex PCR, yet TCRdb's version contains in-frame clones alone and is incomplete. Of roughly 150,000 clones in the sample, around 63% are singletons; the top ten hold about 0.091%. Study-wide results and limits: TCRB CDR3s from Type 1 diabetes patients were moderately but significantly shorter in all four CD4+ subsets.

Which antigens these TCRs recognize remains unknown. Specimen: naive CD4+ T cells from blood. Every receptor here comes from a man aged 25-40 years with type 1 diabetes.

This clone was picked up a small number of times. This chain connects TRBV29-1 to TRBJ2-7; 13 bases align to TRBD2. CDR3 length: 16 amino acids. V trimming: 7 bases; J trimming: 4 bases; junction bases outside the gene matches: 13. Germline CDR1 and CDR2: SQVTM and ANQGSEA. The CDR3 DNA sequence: TGCAGCGCCTTGGACAGAAGGACTAGCGGGGGTTACGAGCAGTACTTC. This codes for CSALDRRTSGGYEQYF.

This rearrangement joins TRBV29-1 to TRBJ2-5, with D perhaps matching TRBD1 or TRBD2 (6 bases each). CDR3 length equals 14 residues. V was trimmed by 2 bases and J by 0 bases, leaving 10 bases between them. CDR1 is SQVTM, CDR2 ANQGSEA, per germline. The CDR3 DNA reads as TGCAGCGTTGAATTAGGGGGGAACCAAGAGACCCAGTACTTC. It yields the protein CSVELGGNQETQYF.

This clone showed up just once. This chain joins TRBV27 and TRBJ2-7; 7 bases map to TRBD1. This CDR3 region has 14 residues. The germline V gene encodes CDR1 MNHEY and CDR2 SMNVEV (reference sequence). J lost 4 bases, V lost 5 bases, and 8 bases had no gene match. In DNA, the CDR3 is TGTGCCAGCAGTCCTCGGACAGGTTTATACGAGCAGTACTTC. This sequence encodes CASSPRTGLYEQYF.

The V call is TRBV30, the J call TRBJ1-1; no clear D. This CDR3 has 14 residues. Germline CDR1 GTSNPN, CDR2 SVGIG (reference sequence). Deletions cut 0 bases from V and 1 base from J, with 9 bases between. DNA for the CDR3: TGTGCCTGGAGTGTAATGAGTGGGAACACTGAAGCTTTCTTT. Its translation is CAWSVMSGNTEAFF.

DNA for the CDR3: TGTGCCAGCACAGGGCTAGCGGAGACCCAGTACTTC. This encodes CASTGLAETQYF. This chain joins TRBV6-5 and TRBJ2-5; TRBD2 might be the D (6 bases). V was cut by 7 bases and J by 5 bases, with 11 bases left in between. CDR1 MNHEY and CDR2 SVGAGI come from the germline V gene. CDR3 length equals 12 residues.

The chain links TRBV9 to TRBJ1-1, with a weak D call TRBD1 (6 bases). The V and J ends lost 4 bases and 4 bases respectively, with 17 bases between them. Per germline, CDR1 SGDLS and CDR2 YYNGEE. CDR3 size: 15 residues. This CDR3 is CASSLQTGGFTEAFF. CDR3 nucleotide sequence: TGTGCCAGCAGCCTGCAGACAGGAGGATTCACTGAAGCTTTCTTT. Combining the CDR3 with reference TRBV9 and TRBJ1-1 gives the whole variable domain DSGVTQTPKHLITATGQRVTLRCSPRSGDLSVYWYQQSLDQGLQFLIQYYNGEERAKGNILERFSAQQFPDLHSELNLSSLELGDSALYFCASSLQTGGFTEAFFGQGTRLTVV.

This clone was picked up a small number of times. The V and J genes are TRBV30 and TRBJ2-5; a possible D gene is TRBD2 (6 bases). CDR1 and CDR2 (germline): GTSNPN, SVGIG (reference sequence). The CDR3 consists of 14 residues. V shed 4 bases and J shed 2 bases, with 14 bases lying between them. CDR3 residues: CAWTTGLLQETQYF. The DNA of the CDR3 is TGTGCCTGGACCACGGGACTTTTGCAAGAGACCCAGTACTTC.

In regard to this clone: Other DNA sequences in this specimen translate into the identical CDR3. The CDR3 sequence is CASSLAASPLHF. For the CDR3, the DNA is TGTGCCAGCAGCTTAGCGGCTTCACCCCTCCACTTT. The rearrangement links TRBV7-2 to TRBJ1-6; no firm D call. In germline, CDR1 is SGHTA, CDR2 FQGNSA. The CDR3 extends over 12 amino acids. Trimming stripped 0 bases from V and 9 bases from J, with 3 bases between.

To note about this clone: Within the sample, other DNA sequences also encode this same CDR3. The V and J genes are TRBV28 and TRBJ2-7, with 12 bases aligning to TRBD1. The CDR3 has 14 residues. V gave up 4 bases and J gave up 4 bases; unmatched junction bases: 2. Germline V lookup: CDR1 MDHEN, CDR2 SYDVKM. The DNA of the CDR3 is TGTGCCAGCAGTTCGGGACAGGGGGCGTACGAGCAGTACTTC. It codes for CASSSGQGAYEQYF.

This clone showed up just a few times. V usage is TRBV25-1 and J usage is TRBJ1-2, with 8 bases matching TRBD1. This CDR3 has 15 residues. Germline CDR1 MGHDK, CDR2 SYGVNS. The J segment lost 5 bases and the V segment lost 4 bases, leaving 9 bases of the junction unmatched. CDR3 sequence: CASSVGSTGAYGYTF. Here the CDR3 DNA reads TGTGCCAGCAGTGTGGGGTCGACAGGGGCTTATGGCTACACCTTC.

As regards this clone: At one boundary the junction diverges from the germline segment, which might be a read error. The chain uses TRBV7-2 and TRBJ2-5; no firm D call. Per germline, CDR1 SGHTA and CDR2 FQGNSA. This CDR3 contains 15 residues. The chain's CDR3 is CASCLVGAIQETQYF. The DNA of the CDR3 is TGTGCCAGCTGCTTAGTTGGAGCGATTCAAGAGACCCAGTACTTC.

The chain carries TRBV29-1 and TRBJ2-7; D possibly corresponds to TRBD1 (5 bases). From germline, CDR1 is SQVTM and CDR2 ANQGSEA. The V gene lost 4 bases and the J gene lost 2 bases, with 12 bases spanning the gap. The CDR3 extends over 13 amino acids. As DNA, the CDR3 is TGCAGCGTTGTAAAGGGGCCCCCCTACGAGCAGTACTTC. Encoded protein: CSVVKGPPYEQYF.

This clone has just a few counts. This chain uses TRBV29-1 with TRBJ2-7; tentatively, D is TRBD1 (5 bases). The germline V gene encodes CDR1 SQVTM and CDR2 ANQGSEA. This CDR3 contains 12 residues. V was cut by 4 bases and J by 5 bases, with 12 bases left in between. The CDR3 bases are TGCAGCGTTGCAGGGCCCCCAGACGAGCAGTACTTC. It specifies CSVAGPPDEQYF.

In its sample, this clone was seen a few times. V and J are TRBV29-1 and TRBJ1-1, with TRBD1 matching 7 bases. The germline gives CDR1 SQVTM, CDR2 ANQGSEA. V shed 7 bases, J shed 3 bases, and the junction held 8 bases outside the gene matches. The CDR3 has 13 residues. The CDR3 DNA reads TGCAGCGGTAGCGGACAGGCTGACACTGAAGCTTTCTTT. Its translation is CSGSGQADTEAFF.

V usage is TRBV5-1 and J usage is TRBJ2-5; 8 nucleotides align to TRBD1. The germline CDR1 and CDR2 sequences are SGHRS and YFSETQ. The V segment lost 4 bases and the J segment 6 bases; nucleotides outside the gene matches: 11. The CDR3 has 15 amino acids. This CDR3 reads CASSGTGQGSKTQYF. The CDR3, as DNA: TGCGCCAGCAGCGGGACAGGACAGGGCTCGAAGACCCAGTACTTC.

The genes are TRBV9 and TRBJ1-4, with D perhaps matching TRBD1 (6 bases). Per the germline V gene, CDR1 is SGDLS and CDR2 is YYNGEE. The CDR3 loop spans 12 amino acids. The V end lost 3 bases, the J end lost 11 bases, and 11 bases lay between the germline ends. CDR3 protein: CASSAETGKLFF. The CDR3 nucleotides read TGTGCCAGCAGCGCCGAAACAGGGAAACTGTTTTTT.

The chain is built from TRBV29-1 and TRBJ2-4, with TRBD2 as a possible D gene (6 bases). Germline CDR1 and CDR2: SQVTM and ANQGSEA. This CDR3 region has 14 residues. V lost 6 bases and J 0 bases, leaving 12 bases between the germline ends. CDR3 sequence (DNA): TGCAGCGTCCTCGGGGGACGAGCCAAAAACATTCAGTACTTC. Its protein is CSVLGGRAKNIQYF.

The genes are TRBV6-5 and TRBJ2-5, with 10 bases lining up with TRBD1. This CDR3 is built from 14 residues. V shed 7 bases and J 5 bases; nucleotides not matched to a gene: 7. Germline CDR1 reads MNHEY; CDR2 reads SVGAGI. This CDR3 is CASTRTGGYETQYF. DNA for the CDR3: TGTGCCAGCACCCGGACAGGGGGTTATGAGACCCAGTACTTC.

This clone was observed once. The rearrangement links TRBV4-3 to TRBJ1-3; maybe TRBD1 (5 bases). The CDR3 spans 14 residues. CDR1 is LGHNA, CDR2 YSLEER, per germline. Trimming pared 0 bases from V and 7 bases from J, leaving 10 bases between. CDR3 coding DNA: TGCGCCAGCAGCCAAGATGTAGGGGTGAACACCATATATTTT. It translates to CASSQDVGVNTIYF.

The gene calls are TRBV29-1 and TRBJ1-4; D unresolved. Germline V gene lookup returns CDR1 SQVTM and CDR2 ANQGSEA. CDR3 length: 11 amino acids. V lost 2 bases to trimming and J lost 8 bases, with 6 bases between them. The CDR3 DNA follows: TGCAGCGTTGAATTAGGCGAAAAACTGTTTTTT. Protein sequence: CSVELGEKLFF.

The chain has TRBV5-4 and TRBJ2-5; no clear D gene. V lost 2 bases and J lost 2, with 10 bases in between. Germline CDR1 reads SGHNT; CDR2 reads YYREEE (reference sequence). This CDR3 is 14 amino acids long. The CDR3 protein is CASSFLDSQETQYF. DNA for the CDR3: TGTGCCAGCAGCTTTCTTGATTCTCAAGAGACCCAGTACTTC.

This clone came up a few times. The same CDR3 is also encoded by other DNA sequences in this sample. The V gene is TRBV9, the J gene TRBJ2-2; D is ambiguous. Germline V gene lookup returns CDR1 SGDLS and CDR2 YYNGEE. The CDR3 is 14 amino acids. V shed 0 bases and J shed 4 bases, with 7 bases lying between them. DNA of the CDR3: TGTGCCAGCAGCGTAGGAGGCGGCACCGGGGAGCTGTTTTTT. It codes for CASSVGGGTGELFF.

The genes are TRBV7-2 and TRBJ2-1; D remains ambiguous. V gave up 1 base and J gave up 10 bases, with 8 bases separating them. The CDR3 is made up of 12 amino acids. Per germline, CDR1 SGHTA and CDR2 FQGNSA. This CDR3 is CASSLVAGEQFF. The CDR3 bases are TGTGCCAGCAGCTTAGTGGCCGGCGAGCAGTTCTTC.

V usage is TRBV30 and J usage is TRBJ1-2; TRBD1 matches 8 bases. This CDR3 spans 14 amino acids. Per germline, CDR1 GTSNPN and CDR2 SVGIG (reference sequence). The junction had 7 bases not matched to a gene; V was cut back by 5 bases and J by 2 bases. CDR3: CAWLRDRINYGYTF. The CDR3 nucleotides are TGTGCCTGGCTTCGGGACAGGATAAACTATGGCTACACCTTC.

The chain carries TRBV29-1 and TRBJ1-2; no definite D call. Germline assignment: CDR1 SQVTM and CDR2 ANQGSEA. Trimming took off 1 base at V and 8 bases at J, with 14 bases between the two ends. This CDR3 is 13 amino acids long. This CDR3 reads CSVEVIEGSGYTF. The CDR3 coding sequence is TGCAGCGTTGAAGTTATCGAGGGTTCCGGCTACACCTTC.

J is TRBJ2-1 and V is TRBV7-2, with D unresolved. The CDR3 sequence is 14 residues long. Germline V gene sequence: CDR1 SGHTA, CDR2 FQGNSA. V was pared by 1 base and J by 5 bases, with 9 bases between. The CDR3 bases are TGTGCCAGCAGCTTAGTGGAGTTCCACAATGAGCAGTTCTTC. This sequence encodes CASSLVEFHNEQFF. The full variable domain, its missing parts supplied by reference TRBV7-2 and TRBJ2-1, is GAGVSQSPSNKVTEKGKDVELRCDPISGHTALYWYRQSLGQGLEFLIYFQGNSAPDKSGLPSDRFSAERTGGSVSTLTIQRTQQEDSAVYLCASSLVEFHNEQFFGPGTRLTVL.

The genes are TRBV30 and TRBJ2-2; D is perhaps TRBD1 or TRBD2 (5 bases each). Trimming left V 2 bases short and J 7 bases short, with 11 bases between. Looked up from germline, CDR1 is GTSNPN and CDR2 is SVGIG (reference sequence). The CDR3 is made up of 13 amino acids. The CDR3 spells CAWSPQGDGELFF. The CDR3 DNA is TGTGCCTGGAGTCCCCAGGGAGACGGGGAGCTGTTTTTT.

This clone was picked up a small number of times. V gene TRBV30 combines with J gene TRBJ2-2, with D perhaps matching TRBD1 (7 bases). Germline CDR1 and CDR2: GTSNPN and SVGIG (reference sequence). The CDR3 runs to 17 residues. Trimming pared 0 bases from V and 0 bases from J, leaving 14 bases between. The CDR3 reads CAWSVPRGASNTGELFF. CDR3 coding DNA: TGTGCCTGGAGTGTCCCCAGGGGGGCCTCGAACACCGGGGAGCTGTTTTTT.